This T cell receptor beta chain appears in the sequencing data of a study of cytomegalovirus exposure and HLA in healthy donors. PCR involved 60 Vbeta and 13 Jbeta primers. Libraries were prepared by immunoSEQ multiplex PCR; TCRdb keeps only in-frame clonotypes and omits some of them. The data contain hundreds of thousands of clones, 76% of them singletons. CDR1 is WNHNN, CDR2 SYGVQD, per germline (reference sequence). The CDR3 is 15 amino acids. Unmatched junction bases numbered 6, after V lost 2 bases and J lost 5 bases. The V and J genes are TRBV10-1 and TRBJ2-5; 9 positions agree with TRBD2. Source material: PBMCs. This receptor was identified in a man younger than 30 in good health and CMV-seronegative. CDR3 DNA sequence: TGCGCCAGCAGTGAGGCGGCGGGAGGGAGGGAGACCCAGTACTTC. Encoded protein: CASSEAAGGRETQYF.